The clone carrying this T cell receptor (beta chain) has a handful of counts. Its specificity is not known. MiXCR, run by TCRdb on the 5' RACE reads, gives a single entry per CDR3 protein. Of around 250,000 distinct CDR3 sequences detected, 18% appear once; the ten largest clones hold approximately 32%. The CDR3 sequence is 17 residues long. Germline CDR1 is SGDLS and CDR2 is YYNGEE. J lost 6 bases, V lost 0 bases, and 5 bases had no gene match. The sample is drawn from a study of CD8 T cells in ankylosing spondylitis. Study-wide results and caveats: In ankylosing spondylitis blood, a motif of roughly 8 highly homologous TCR beta variants appeared characteristic. Reactive arthritis synovial fluid and blood previously showed some of these motif variants. Clones tied to disease were said to be significantly enriched in matched ankylosing spondylitis synovial fluid.

The chain recombines TRBV9 with TRBJ2-1; 14 bases are a match to TRBD2. The source of this sequence is a male donor with ankylosing spondylitis or in good health (not recorded which). Sequenced material: blood, either unsorted or a sorted T cell fraction (not recorded which). DNA of the CDR3: TGTGCCAGCAGCGTAGGAGGGACTAGCGGGAGACTCAATGAGCAGTTCTTC. Translated: CASSVGGTSGRLNEQFF.